The 27 T cell receptor beta chains below all came from one sample that was sequenced in a study of blood T cells in healthy people across ages. Together with a sample-barcoded 5' primer, a J-beta primer mix was included in a second PCR lasting about 7 to 11 cycles. TCRdb reanalysed the 5' RACE reads using MiXCR and keeps one entry per CDR3 protein. The data show approximately 770,000 distinct CDR3 sequences, with nearly 60% seen just once and roughly 22% held by the top ten. Input material: blood. These receptors originate from a man aged 25 to 40 in good health.

The rearrangement links TRBV6-6 to TRBJ2-7; 7 bases match TRBD1. The germline CDR1 and CDR2 sequences are MNHNY and SVGAGI (reference sequence). The CDR3 is 16 amino acids. The V segment lost 2 bases and the J segment 7 bases; nucleotides outside the gene matches: 14. The DNA of the CDR3 is TGTGCCAGCAGTTACCAGACAGGGCTACAAGGTGTGGAGCAGTACTTC. Translated, it gives CASSYQTGLQGVEQYF.

This clonotype was seen only once. V and J are TRBV5-1 and TRBJ2-5; TRBD2 matches 8 bases. J lost 5 bases, V lost 6 bases, and 9 bases had no gene match. This CDR3 contains 14 residues. Germline CDR1 reads SGHRS; CDR2 reads YFSETQ. CDR3 amino acids: CASKYRGGKETQYF. The CDR3 bases are TGCGCCAGCAAGTATCGCGGGGGGAAGGAGACCCAGTACTTC. The whole variable domain, remainder taken from reference TRBV5-1 and TRBJ2-5, is KAGVTQTPRYLIKTRGQQVTLSCSPISGHRSVSWYQQTPGQGLQFLFEYFSETQRNKGNFPGRFSGRQFSNSRSEMNVSTLELGDSALYLCASKYRGGKETQYFGPGTRLLVL.

J is TRBJ2-3 and V is TRBV6-5, with 11 positions matching TRBD2. V gave up 0 bases and J gave up 3 bases; unmatched junction bases: 14. This CDR3 is built from 20 residues. Germline V gene lookup returns CDR1 MNHEY and CDR2 SVGAGI. The CDR3 loop reads CASSYSRGLAGPLRTDTQYF. The CDR3 DNA is TGTGCCAGCAGTTACTCGAGAGGACTAGCGGGCCCGTTGCGGACAGATACGCAGTATTTT.

A single count supports this clonotype. The chain uses TRBV28 and TRBJ2-5; TRBD2 aligns across 7 bases. The CDR3 covers 17 residues. The germline gives CDR1 MDHEN, CDR2 SYDVKM. J gave up 0 bases and V 5 bases, and 12 bases lay outside the gene matches. Here the CDR3 reads CASSQAGQPRHQETQYF. The CDR3 DNA reads as TGTGCCAGCAGTCAAGCGGGGCAACCACGACACCAAGAGACCCAGTACTTC.

This rearrangement joins TRBV14 to TRBJ2-7; tentatively, D is TRBD1 (6 bases). CDR3 size: 14 residues. CDR1 is SGHDN, CDR2 FVKESK, per germline. The V end lost 0 bases, the J end lost 7 bases, and 13 bases lay between the germline ends. CDR3 in amino acids: CASSQDFRGREQYF. The CDR3 bases are TGTGCCAGCAGCCAAGATTTCAGGGGCCGGGAGCAGTACTTC.

This sequence joins TRBV7-3 and TRBJ2-3; no clear D. CDR1 is SGHTA and CDR2 is FQGTGA in the germline V gene. The V end lost 3 bases, the J end lost 1 base, and 17 bases lay between the germline ends. The CDR3 runs to 17 residues. The chain's CDR3 is CASSLTPIIKGTDTQYF. The CDR3, as DNA: TGTGCCAGCAGCTTGACACCGATTATAAAGGGCACAGATACGCAGTATTTT.

In its sample, this clonotype was seen a few times. The CDR3 DNA follows: TGCAGTGCTAGGTTGACAGGGGGCGAGACTGAAGCTTTCTTT. Amino acids: CSARLTGGETEAFF. This rearrangement joins TRBV20-1 to TRBJ1-1; 10 bases are a match to TRBD1. V lost 3 bases, J lost 5 bases, and 6 bases stayed unmatched. Germline CDR1 and CDR2: DFQATT and SNEGSKA (reference sequence). The CDR3 has 14 amino acids.

This sequence joins TRBV7-2 and TRBJ2-1; D gene unclear. The CDR3 covers 18 residues. Trimming left V 1 base short and J 6 bases short, with 22 bases between. Germline lookup yields CDR1 SGHTA and CDR2 FQGNSA. CDR3 sequence reads: CASSLVFGRAFIFNEQFF. CDR3 DNA: TGTGCCAGCAGCTTAGTCTTTGGGCGAGCCTTCATTTTCAATGAGCAGTTCTTC.

The gene calls are TRBV3-1 and TRBJ2-1; 9 bases fit TRBD2. The length of the CDR3 is 16 residues. The V gene end was trimmed by 4 bases and the J gene end by 3 bases; junction bases not matched to a gene: 7. CDR1 and CDR2 (germline): LGHDT, YNNKEL (reference sequence). The CDR3 loop reads CASSPPTSGYYNEQFF. The CDR3 region has the DNA TGTGCCAGCAGCCCACCAACTAGCGGGTACTACAATGAGCAGTTCTTC.

The chain recombines TRBV9 with TRBJ2-7; D not resolved. Trimming left V 4 bases short and J 0 bases short, with 14 bases between. Germline CDR1 SGDLS, CDR2 YYNGEE. The CDR3 length is 15 residues. The CDR3 DNA reads TGTGCCAGCAGCCCTCGGACGGCCAGCTCCTACGAGCAGTACTTC. Translation gives CASSPRTASSYEQYF.

This clonotype was recorded a few times. The genes are TRBV5-4 and TRBJ2-3, with unresolved D. The CDR3 is made up of 15 amino acids. Trimming cost V 5 bases and J 0 bases, with 13 bases left between them. In germline, CDR1 is SGHNT, CDR2 YYREEE (reference sequence). The CDR3 here is CASSLSGRSTDTQYF. The CDR3 region has the DNA TGTGCCAGCAGTCTATCCGGGCGGAGCACAGATACGCAGTATTTT.

V gene TRBV20-1 combines with J gene TRBJ2-7; D might be TRBD1 (5 bases). The CDR3 is 14 residues long. V lost 3 bases, J lost 4 bases, and 16 bases lay in between. The germline gives CDR1 DFQATT, CDR2 SNEGSKA (reference sequence). CDR3 residues: CSARASRAGYEQYF. The CDR3 coding sequence is TGCAGTGCTAGGGCGTCCAGGGCCGGTTACGAGCAGTACTTC.

The chain recombines TRBV5-1 with TRBJ2-5; D is unresolved. Trimming pared 0 bases from V and 2 bases from J, leaving 14 bases between. CDR1 SGHRS and CDR2 YFSETQ come from the germline V gene. The CDR3 covers 16 residues. CDR3 in amino acids: CASSLAQRPRQETQYF. The DNA of the CDR3 is TGCGCCAGCAGCTTGGCCCAGCGTCCCCGACAAGAGACCCAGTACTTC. The complete variable domain, with remaining parts taken from reference TRBV5-1 and TRBJ2-5, reads KAGVTQTPRYLIKTRGQQVTLSCSPISGHRSVSWYQQTPGQGLQFLFEYFSETQRNKGNFPGRFSGRQFSNSRSEMNVSTLELGDSALYLCASSLAQRPRQETQYFGPGTRLLVL.

A few counts support this clonotype. The chain is built from TRBV6-5 and TRBJ2-5, with D perhaps assigned TRBD1 or TRBD2 (6 bases each). Germline-derived CDR1 and CDR2 are MNHEY and SVGAGI. The CDR3 has 14 residues. V lost 5 bases and J lost 3, with 13 bases in between. For the CDR3, the DNA is TGTGCCAGCAGTCCTCTGGGGGGCGAAGAGACCCAGTACTTC. This encodes CASSPLGGEETQYF.

The genes are TRBV6-5 and TRBJ1-2; a possible D gene is TRBD1 (6 bases). Between the trimmed V and J ends, which lost 2 bases and 9 bases, there was a span of 13 bases. This CDR3 comprises 13 residues. In germline, CDR1 is MNHEY, CDR2 SVGAGI. The CDR3 sequence: CASSYHRDESYTF. The CDR3 DNA is TGTGCCAGCAGTTACCACAGGGACGAAAGCTACACCTTC.

The rearrangement uses TRBV20-1 and TRBJ2-1, with a tentative D call TRBD2 (6 bases). V was pared by 5 bases and J by 0 bases, with 14 bases between. There are 15 residues in the CDR3. Germline V gene lookup returns CDR1 DFQATT and CDR2 SNEGSKA (reference sequence). The CDR3 region has the DNA TGCAGTGCTGGGGAGGCGGTAAGCTCCTACAATGAGCAGTTCTTC. As protein: CSAGEAVSSYNEQFF.

This clonotype was observed a few times. This sequence joins TRBV7-2 and TRBJ2-1; D is undetermined. Germline lookup yields CDR1 SGHTA and CDR2 FQGNSA. Trimming shortened V by 3 bases and J by 9 bases, and 12 bases separated the two germline ends. The length of the CDR3 is 13 residues. The CDR3 coding sequence is TGTGCCAGCAGCTTTTATAGGTCTAGTGAGCAGTTCTTC. Translation gives CASSFYRSSEQFF.

This rearrangement joins TRBV19 to TRBJ2-1; 7 bases agree with TRBD2. The V gene end was trimmed by 8 bases and the J gene end by 8 bases; junction bases not matched to a gene: 15. This CDR3 has 15 residues. CDR1 is LNHDA, CDR2 SQIVND, per germline (reference sequence). This CDR3 is CASDLGLGGSDEQFF. The CDR3 DNA is TGTGCCAGTGACCTCGGTCTGGGGGGGAGCGATGAGCAGTTCTTC.

The CDR3 coding sequence is TGTGCCAGCAGTGAAACAGGGGTTGCAGATGAGCAGTTCTTC. Protein product: CASSETGVADEQFF. The chain is built from TRBV28 and TRBJ2-7; 7 nucleotides match TRBD1. The DNA matches TRBJ2-1 better at its end, which makes the J call doubtful. Germline values: CDR1 MDHEN, CDR2 SYDVKM. The CDR3 extends over 14 amino acids.

The CDR3 reads CAGDWMPQPQHF. The CDR3, as DNA: TGTGCCGGCGATTGGATGCCTCAGCCCCAGCATTTT. V usage is TRBV6-6 and J usage is TRBJ1-5; D gene ambiguous. With 11 bases removed from V and 6 bases from J, the gap between germline ends came to 14 bases. There are 12 residues in the CDR3. The V gene's germline CDR1 is MNHNY and CDR2 SVGAGI (reference sequence).

This chain links TRBV19 with TRBJ2-3; D perhaps matches TRBD1 (7 bases). The CDR3 has 15 amino acids. The germline V gene has CDR1 LNHDA and CDR2 SQIVND (reference sequence). The V and J ends lost 5 bases and 2 bases respectively, with 14 bases between them. DNA of the CDR3: TGTGCCAGTAGTCAAGACAGGGAGGTCACAGATACGCAGTATTTT. It yields the protein CASSQDREVTDTQYF. The variable domain in full, completed from reference TRBV19 and TRBJ2-3, reads DGGITQSPKYLFRKEGQNVTLSCEQNLNHDAMYWYRQDPGQGLRLIYYSQIVNDFQKGDIAEGYSVSREKKESFPLTVTSAQKNPTAFYLCASSQDREVTDTQYFGPGTRLTVL.

This clonotype has a handful of counts. This chain links TRBV29-1 with TRBJ2-3; a possible D gene is TRBD1 (5 bases). Trimming removed 3 bases from V and 6 bases from J, with 13 bases in between. CDR1 SQVTM and CDR2 ANQGSEA come from the germline V gene. CDR3 length: 13 amino acids. DNA of the CDR3: TGCAGCGTTGAGGGTGGGGCAGAGGATACGCAGTATTTT. It codes for CSVEGGAEDTQYF.

The V and J genes are TRBV6-1 and TRBJ1-1; tentative D call: TRBD1 (6 bases). The CDR3 contains 14 residues. Trimming stripped 3 bases from V and 4 bases from J, with 12 bases between. Germline-derived CDR1 and CDR2 are MNHNS and SASEGT. CDR3 nucleotide sequence: TGTGCCAGCAGTGATAGGGGGATGGGCACTGAAGCTTTCTTT. Protein sequence: CASSDRGMGTEAFF.

This clonotype was recorded a few times. The chain recombines TRBV27 with TRBJ2-7, with D uncertain. The V gene lost 3 bases and the J gene lost 2 bases, with 11 bases spanning the gap. CDR1 and CDR2 (germline): MNHEY, SMNVEV (reference sequence). This CDR3 is built from 14 residues. The CDR3 nucleotides are TGTGCCAGCAGTTTTTCCGGCCCCGCCTACGAGCAGTACTTC. It codes for CASSFSGPAYEQYF.

The rearrangement links TRBV6-2 or TRBV6-3 to TRBJ2-4, with 11 bases lining up with TRBD1. TRBJ2-7 matches the DNA end more closely, so the J call is doubtful. Germline CDR1 and CDR2: MNHEY and SVGEGT. The CDR3 runs 15 residues. The CDR3: CASSYFGQGAYEQYF. CDR3 in DNA: TGTGCCAGCAGTTACTTCGGACAGGGGGCTTACGAGCAGTACTTC.

The chain combines TRBV3-1 with TRBJ1-1, with 8 positions matching TRBD1. The V gene's germline CDR1 is LGHDT and CDR2 YNNKEL (reference sequence). CDR3 length: 12 amino acids. With 5 bases clipped from V and 8 bases from J, the junction kept 4 bases outside the gene matches. The CDR3 nucleotides are TGTGCCAGCAGCTACCGGGACAGGGAAGCTTTCTTT. This codes for CASSYRDREAFF.

This chain links TRBV28 with TRBJ2-1; no firm D call. This CDR3 comprises 12 residues. The germline V gene encodes CDR1 MDHEN and CDR2 SYDVKM. Deletions cut 5 bases from V and 12 bases from J, with 14 bases between. This chain's CDR3 is CASSERRRWQFF. The CDR3 DNA follows: TGTGCCAGCAGTGAGAGACGTCGGTGGCAGTTCTTC. Complete variable domain (other parts from reference TRBV28 and TRBJ2-1): DVKVTQSSRYLVKRTGEKVFLECVQDMDHENMFWYRQDPGLGLRLIYFSYDVKMKEKGDIPEGYSVSREKKERFSLILESASTNQTSMYLCASSERRRWQFFGPGTRLTVL.